These T cell receptor beta chains were read from a single sample in a study of radiation and T cells in renal cell carcinoma. Generated by immunoSEQ multiplex PCR, the TCRdb table keeps only in-frame clones and is missing some. The data contain around 78,000 clones, roughly 87% of them singletons. The material sequenced was blood, taken from a patient whose treatment included radiotherapy and nephrectomy. These receptors were taken from a woman in her 70s with renal cell carcinoma. Both conserved end residues are part of each CDR3. D genes are given only for firm matches. Where a row states a size, it is once, few, many or the class of an expanded clone; other rows omit it.

V gene: TRBV2
D gene: -
clone size: once
J gene: TRBJ1-5
CDR3 DNA: TGTGCCAGCACTTTGGGTAGCAATCAGCCCCAGCATTTT
CDR3 protein: CASTLGSNQPQHF

V gene: TRBV19
D gene: TRBD2
clone size: -
J gene: TRBJ2-5
CDR3 DNA: TGTGCCAGTAGCCCGGGACTAGTATCAGAGACCCAGTACTTC
CDR3 protein: CASSPGLVSETQYF

V gene: TRBV6-5
D gene: TRBD1
clone size: -
J gene: TRBJ1-4
CDR3 DNA: TGTGCCAGCAGTTACTCACGGACAGGGAATGAAAAACTGTTTTTT
CDR3 protein: CASSYSRTGNEKLFF

V gene: TRBV9
D gene: -
clone size: -
J gene: TRBJ1-5
CDR3 DNA: TGTGCCAGCTCCCGGACGGCCTATAGCAATCAGCCCCAGCATTTT
CDR3 protein: CASSRTAYSNQPQHF

V gene: TRBV4-3
D gene: -
clone size: -
J gene: TRBJ1-3
CDR3 DNA: TGCGCCAGCAGCCAAGATTTGGGCTCTGGAAACACCATATATTTT
CDR3 protein: CASSQDLGSGNTIYF

V gene: TRBV29-1
D gene: TRBD1
clone size: -
J gene: TRBJ2-7
CDR3 DNA: TGCAGCGTTGAGAGGACAGGGGTCGAGCAGTACTTC
CDR3 protein: CSVERTGVEQYF

V gene: TRBV12-5
D gene: -
clone size: -
J gene: TRBJ1-2
CDR3 DNA: TGTGCTAGTGGTTCCTCAGGAACTTACTATGGCTACACCTTC
CDR3 protein: CASGSSGTYYGYTF

V gene: TRBV28
D gene: -
clone size: -
J gene: TRBJ1-6
CDR3 DNA: TGTGCCAGCAATGACCGGGACAAGAGCTCCTATAATTCACCCCTCCACTTT
CDR3 protein: CASNDRDKSSYNSPLHF

V gene: TRBV6-1
D gene: -
clone size: -
J gene: TRBJ2-2
CDR3 DNA: TGTGCCAGCAGCAGACGGGCCCTCGACGGGGAGCTGTTTTTT
CDR3 protein: CASSRRALDGELFF

V gene: TRBV15
D gene: -
clone size: -
J gene: TRBJ2-7
CDR3 DNA: TGTGCCACCAGCAGGGGGCCAGTGAGCGAGCAGTACTTC
CDR3 protein: CATSRGPVSEQYF

V gene: TRBV11-2
D gene: -
clone size: -
J gene: TRBJ1-3
CDR3 DNA: TGTGCCAGCAGCCCCCCAGGGACTGGAAACACCATATATTTT
CDR3 protein: CASSPPGTGNTIYF

V gene: TRBV6-6
D gene: -
clone size: -
J gene: TRBJ2-7
CDR3 DNA: TGTGCCAGCAGTTACTACAGACGGGGGATCTCCTACGAGCAGTACTTC
CDR3 protein: CASSYYRRGISYEQYF

V gene: TRBV7-2
D gene: -
clone size: -
J gene: TRBJ1-4
CDR3 DNA: TGTGCCAGCAGACCCCCAACTAATGAAAAACTGTTTTTT
CDR3 protein: CASRPPTNEKLFF

V gene: TRBV27
D gene: TRBD1
clone size: -
J gene: TRBJ2-7
CDR3 DNA: TGTGCCAGCAGTTTATATCGCGGACAGGGTATCAACGAGCAGTACTTC
CDR3 protein: CASSLYRGQGINEQYF

V gene: TRBV9
D gene: -
clone size: -
J gene: TRBJ1-6
CDR3 DNA: TGTGCCAGCAGCGTAATGAGCGAAGGTTCACCCCTCCACTTT
CDR3 protein: CASSVMSEGSPLHF

V gene: TRBV6-1
D gene: TRBD2
clone size: once
J gene: TRBJ2-2
CDR3 DNA: TGTGCCATCCGGACTAGCGGGGGGCCCGGGGAGCTGTTTTTT
CDR3 protein: CAIRTSGGPGELFF

V gene: TRBV29-1
D gene: TRBD1
clone size: -
J gene: TRBJ1-2
CDR3 DNA: TGCAGCGTTGAAGATCGGGACAGGGATGGCTACACCTTC
CDR3 protein: CSVEDRDRDGYTF

V gene: TRBV19
D gene: -
clone size: -
J gene: TRBJ1-5
CDR3 DNA: TGTGCCAGCTCCTCTGTGGGGGTCACCAATCAGCCCCAGCATTTT
CDR3 protein: CASSSVGVTNQPQHF

V gene: TRBV9
D gene: TRBD2
clone size: once
J gene: TRBJ2-1
CDR3 DNA: TGTGCCAGCTCGGCCGGGACTAGCGGCATGGGGGAGCAGTTCTTC
CDR3 protein: CASSAGTSGMGEQFF

V gene: TRBV7-2
D gene: -
clone size: -
J gene: TRBJ2-7
CDR3 DNA: TGTGCCAGCAGCTTAGACTCGACTAGTCACTCCTACGAGCAGTACTTC
CDR3 protein: CASSLDSTSHSYEQYF

V gene: TRBV6-4
D gene: -
clone size: -
J gene: TRBJ1-2
CDR3 DNA: TGTGCCAGCAGTCCGTCGGCCCAGAACTATGGCTACACCTTC
CDR3 protein: CASSPSAQNYGYTF

V gene: TRBV7-3
D gene: TRBD1
clone size: -
J gene: TRBJ1-6
CDR3 DNA: TGTGCCAGCAGCTTAAGGTCCCCGGACAGGGGAAGCTCCTATAATTCACCCCTCCACTTT
CDR3 protein: CASSLRSPDRGSSYNSPLHF

V gene: TRBV11-3
D gene: TRBD1
clone size: -
J gene: TRBJ2-5
CDR3 DNA: TGTGCCAGCAGCTTAGGTGCAGGGGGTTACCAAGAGACCCAGTACTTC
CDR3 protein: CASSLGAGGYQETQYF

V gene: TRBV4-3
D gene: -
clone size: -
J gene: TRBJ1-2
CDR3 DNA: TGCGCCAGCAGCCAAGATTGGGACATAAGAGGCTACACCTTC
CDR3 protein: CASSQDWDIRGYTF

V gene: TRBV7-3
D gene: -
clone size: -
J gene: TRBJ2-3
CDR3 DNA: TGTGCCAGCAGCCGCACCGGAGGGCCCGATACGCAGTATTTT
CDR3 protein: CASSRTGGPDTQYF

V gene: TRBV28
D gene: TRBD1
clone size: once
J gene: TRBJ1-2
CDR3 DNA: TGTGCCAGCAGTCACCGGGACAGCATCCGGGGCTACACCTTC
CDR3 protein: CASSHRDSIRGYTF

V gene: TRBV5-4
D gene: -
clone size: -
J gene: TRBJ1-1
CDR3 DNA: TGTGCCAGCAGCGTTAAAACAGGGTTTGTCACTGAAGCTTTCTTT
CDR3 protein: CASSVKTGFVTEAFF

V gene: TRBV5-4
D gene: TRBD1
clone size: -
J gene: TRBJ1-4
CDR3 DNA: TGTGCCAGCAGCTTAACAGGGGACTATAATGAAAAACTGTTTTTT
CDR3 protein: CASSLTGDYNEKLFF

V gene: TRBV30
D gene: -
clone size: -
J gene: TRBJ2-7
CDR3 DNA: TGTGCCTGGAGTCCCCGGGCTTGGAACGAGCAGTACTTC
CDR3 protein: CAWSPRAWNEQYF

V gene: TRBV19
D gene: TRBD1
clone size: -
J gene: TRBJ2-7
CDR3 DNA: TGTGCCAGTAGTACCGGGACAGGATCCTACGAGCAGTACTTC
CDR3 protein: CASSTGTGSYEQYF

V gene: TRBV21-1
D gene: -
clone size: -
J gene: TRBJ2-1
CDR3 DNA: TGTGCCAGCTTCAAGACCAGGGAGTATGAGCAGTTCTTC
CDR3 protein: CASFKTREYEQFF

V gene: TRBV9
D gene: -
clone size: -
J gene: TRBJ1-5
CDR3 DNA: TGTGCCAGCAGCGTACGCCCAGCGGGGGGTAGGCAGCCCCAGCATTTT
CDR3 protein: CASSVRPAGGRQPQHF

V gene: TRBV15
D gene: TRBD2
clone size: -
J gene: TRBJ2-3
CDR3 DNA: TGTGCCACCAGCAGAGTAACTCCGGGACTAGCGGGGGAAGATACGCAGTATTTT
CDR3 protein: CATSRVTPGLAGEDTQYF

V gene: TRBV6-1
D gene: -
clone size: -
J gene: TRBJ1-2
CDR3 DNA: TGTGCCAGCAGTGAGCTTTTCGGCTATGGCTACACCTTC
CDR3 protein: CASSELFGYGYTF

V gene: TRBV9
D gene: -
clone size: -
J gene: TRBJ2-3
CDR3 DNA: TGTGCCAGCAGCGACGTCTGGGGGGATACGCAGTATTTT
CDR3 protein: CASSDVWGDTQYF

V gene: TRBV5-4
D gene: -
clone size: few
J gene: TRBJ1-5
CDR3 DNA: TGTGCCAGCACCTCGAGAAGGGGTGGGAGCTTAGGGCCTAGCAATCAGCCCCAGCATTTT
CDR3 protein: CASTSRRGGSLGPSNQPQHF

V gene: TRBV11-2
D gene: -
clone size: -
J gene: TRBJ2-2
CDR3 DNA: TGTGCCAGCAGCTTAGCTTGGGCAGCTACCGGGGAGCTGTTTTTT
CDR3 protein: CASSLAWAATGELFF

V gene: TRBV4-3
D gene: TRBD1
clone size: -
J gene: TRBJ1-1
CDR3 DNA: TGCGCCAGCAGCCAAGAGGGCAGGGGGGGTGAAGCTTTCTTT
CDR3 protein: CASSQEGRGGEAFF

V gene: TRBV6-1
D gene: TRBD1
clone size: -
J gene: TRBJ1-3
CDR3 DNA: TGTGCCAGCAGTTGGACAGGGGATGAAAACACCATATATTTT
CDR3 protein: CASSWTGDENTIYF

V gene: TRBV5-1
D gene: -
clone size: -
J gene: TRBJ1-1
CDR3 DNA: TGCGCCAGCAGCTCGGACGGGGGTCAAGCTTTCTTT
CDR3 protein: CASSSDGGQAFF

V gene: TRBV29-1
D gene: -
clone size: few
J gene: TRBJ1-1
CDR3 DNA: TGCAGCGTTGATGGTGGAGGGACTGAAGCTTTCTTT
CDR3 protein: CSVDGGGTEAFF

V gene: TRBV6-5
D gene: -
clone size: -
J gene: TRBJ2-5
CDR3 DNA: TGTGCCAGCAGTTACTCGATTGCTGGGGCCGAGGAGACCCAGTACTTC
CDR3 protein: CASSYSIAGAEETQYF

V gene: TRBV18
D gene: TRBD1
clone size: -
J gene: TRBJ1-2
CDR3 DNA: TGTGCCAGCTCACCAGGGACAGGGGGCGGCTACACCTTC
CDR3 protein: CASSPGTGGGYTF

V gene: TRBV7-3
D gene: TRBD1
clone size: -
J gene: TRBJ1-2
CDR3 DNA: TGTGCCAGCAGTCGGGACAGGGAGGGTGGCTACACCTTC
CDR3 protein: CASSRDREGGYTF

V gene: TRBV5-1
D gene: TRBD2
clone size: once
J gene: TRBJ2-1
CDR3 DNA: TGCGCCAGCAGCTTTAGCGGGTTCGACAATGAGCAGTTCTTC
CDR3 protein: CASSFSGFDNEQFF

V gene: TRBV27
D gene: -
clone size: -
J gene: TRBJ1-1
CDR3 DNA: TGTGCCAGCAGCACAAGGCTGAACACTGAAGCTTTCTTT
CDR3 protein: CASSTRLNTEAFF

V gene: TRBV5-6
D gene: TRBD1
clone size: -
J gene: TRBJ1-5
CDR3 DNA: TGTGCCAGCAGCTTGAGAGACAGGGTCCATCAGCCCCAGCATTTT
CDR3 protein: CASSLRDRVHQPQHF

V gene: TRBV19
D gene: TRBD1
clone size: -
J gene: TRBJ1-5
CDR3 DNA: TGTGCCAGTAGTATAGGGGACAGGGGGCTGAAGGGCAATCAGCCCCAGCATTTT
CDR3 protein: CASSIGDRGLKGNQPQHF

V gene: TRBV14
D gene: -
clone size: once
J gene: TRBJ2-3
CDR3 DNA: TGTGCCAGCAGCCAGGTGGATAGCCTTAGAGGGAATACGCAGTATTTT
CDR3 protein: CASSQVDSLRGNTQYF

V gene: TRBV6-4
D gene: -
clone size: -
J gene: TRBJ1-6
CDR3 DNA: TGTGCCAGCAGTGACCAGGGGCCGAATTCACCCCTCCACTTT
CDR3 protein: CASSDQGPNSPLHF

V gene: TRBV7-8
D gene: TRBD1
clone size: -
J gene: TRBJ1-5
CDR3 DNA: TGTGCCAGCAGCCCGACGGGACAGGGGTCAGCAAATCAGCCCCAGCATTTT
CDR3 protein: CASSPTGQGSANQPQHF

V gene: TRBV19
D gene: -
clone size: -
J gene: TRBJ1-2
CDR3 DNA: TGTGCCAGTAGTATAACGTCATATGGCTACACCTTC
CDR3 protein: CASSITSYGYTF

V gene: TRBV5-4
D gene: -
clone size: -
J gene: TRBJ2-3
CDR3 DNA: TGTGCCAGCAGCCAGGACCGGGTTCGAGATACGCAGTATTTT
CDR3 protein: CASSQDRVRDTQYF

V gene: TRBV5-1
D gene: -
clone size: -
J gene: TRBJ1-2
CDR3 DNA: TGCGCCAGCAGCTTATCTCAGGGGAACTATGGCTACACCTTC
CDR3 protein: CASSLSQGNYGYTF

V gene: TRBV9
D gene: -
clone size: -
J gene: TRBJ1-2
CDR3 DNA: TGTGCCAGCAGCGTAGCAGCCGCGGCAAACTATGGCTACACCTTC
CDR3 protein: CASSVAAAANYGYTF